These T cell receptor beta chains were read from a single sample in a study of blood T cell repertoires in COVID-19. Profiled with immunoSEQ multiplex PCR; TCRdb holds only in-frame clones, not every one. The table has some 190,000 clones, 88% seen once; the top ten hold under 5%. The material sequenced was peripheral blood. The receptors here all came from a human donor in a cohort sampled during active COVID-19. Each CDR3 is given with its conserved first and last residue.

cdr3_length,v_call,j_call,cdr3_aa
15,TRBV19,TRBJ2-1,CASSIETGLNNEQFF
16,TRBV5-5,TRBJ1-4,CASSSGMGATNEKLFF
11,TRBV29-1,TRBJ2-1,CSVERSNEQFF
16,TRBV5-4,TRBJ2-3,CASSLFWGGHTDTQYF
13,TRBV9,TRBJ1-1,CASSEGTGGEAFF
15,TRBV5-5,TRBJ1-5,CASPLRPGIDKPQHF
15,TRBV5-1,TRBJ2-4,CASSFDRGGENIQYF
12,TRBV3-1/TRBV3-2,TRBJ1-1,CASSQAQTEAFF
13,TRBV5-1,TRBJ2-3,CATTGASTDTQYF
15,TRBV5-1,TRBJ1-6,CASSSLGTGDSPLHF
17,TRBV7-2,TRBJ1-1,CASSFGRGFPSGTEAFF
11,TRBV18,TRBJ2-7,CASSTSGEQYF
16,TRBV5-1,TRBJ2-1,CASSDSITSGGNEQFF
13,TRBV5-4,TRBJ1-5,CASSLDRGQGQHF
17,TRBV5-5,TRBJ2-1,CASSRGTERGALNEQFF
14,TRBV2,TRBJ2-1,CASSAGSSYNEQFF